The sample holds many counts of the clone carrying this TCR beta chain. The entry originates in a study of identical twins. The CDR3 runs 14 residues. V was cut by 1 base and J by 3 bases, with 9 bases left in between. The germline V gene encodes CDR1 SGHRS and CDR2 YFSETQ. A single record per CDR3 protein comes from TCRdb applying MiXCR to the 5' RACE reads. The sample holds 500,000 to 650,000 distinct CDR3 sequences, 7.1% seen once. These data also formed part of another study, on yellow fever vaccine responses in identical twins.

The V gene is TRBV5-1, the J gene TRBJ2-3, with D perhaps TRBD1 (5 bases). This receptor was identified in a woman younger than 30 in good health. The sequenced sample consisted of PBMCs. This CDR3 reads CASSLQGFTDTQYF. CDR3 coding DNA: TGCGCCAGCAGCTTGCAGGGATTTACAGATACGCAGTATTTT.